This T cell receptor beta chain is drawn from a study of blood T cells in healthy people across ages. For the second PCR, which ran for about 6 to 11 cycles, a sample-barcoded 5' primer and a J-beta primer mix were used. Using its own MiXCR run on the 5' RACE reads, TCRdb lists one record per CDR3 protein. The data show around 970,000 distinct CDR3 sequences, with roughly 51% seen just once and over 20% held by the top ten. J was trimmed by 5 bases and V by 0 bases; bases with no gene match: 4. CDR3 size: 14 residues. Germline CDR1 SEHNR, CDR2 FQNEAQ (reference sequence). The sample comprised blood. J is TRBJ2-7 and V is TRBV7-9; TRBD2 agrees at 7 bases. This sequence was found in a woman aged 60-75 years in good health. The CDR3 DNA follows: TGTGCCAGCAGCTTAGCAAGTCTAGCGGACGAGCAGTACTTC. Its protein is CASSLASLADEQYF.